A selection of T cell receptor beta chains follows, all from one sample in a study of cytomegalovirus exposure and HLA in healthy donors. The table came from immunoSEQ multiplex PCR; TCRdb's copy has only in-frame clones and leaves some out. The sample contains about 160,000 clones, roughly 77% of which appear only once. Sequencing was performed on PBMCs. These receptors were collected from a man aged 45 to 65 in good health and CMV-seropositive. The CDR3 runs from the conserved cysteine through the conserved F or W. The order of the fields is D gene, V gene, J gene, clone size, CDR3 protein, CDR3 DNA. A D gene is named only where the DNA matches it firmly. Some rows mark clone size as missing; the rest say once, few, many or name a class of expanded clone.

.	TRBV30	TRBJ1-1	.	CAWSSSTDLMNTEAFF	TGTGCCTGGAGTTCCTCGACAGATCTTATGAACACTGAAGCTTTCTTT
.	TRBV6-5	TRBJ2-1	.	CASSYSSRYEQFF	TGTGCCAGCAGTTACTCGAGTCGTTACGAGCAGTTCTTC
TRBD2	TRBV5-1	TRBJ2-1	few	CASSSRLAGGYNEQFF	TGCGCCAGCAGCTCGAGACTAGCGGGGGGATACAATGAGCAGTTCTTC
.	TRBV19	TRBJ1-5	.	CASSVDRPPNQPQHF	TGTGCCAGTAGCGTCGACAGGCCCCCCAATCAGCCCCAGCATTTT
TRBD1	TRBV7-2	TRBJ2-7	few	CASSLGVGTGARNYEQYF	TGTGCCAGCAGCTTAGGTGTAGGGACAGGGGCCAGGAATTACGAGCAGTACTTC
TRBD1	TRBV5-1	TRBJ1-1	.	CASSLQGAYGEAFF	TGCGCCAGCAGCCTACAGGGGGCATACGGTGAAGCTTTCTTT
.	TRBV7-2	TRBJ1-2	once	CASSLDRYGYTF	TGTGCCAGCAGCTTAGATCGCTATGGCTACACCTTC
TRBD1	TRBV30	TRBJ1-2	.	CAWRDRGPNYGYTF	TGTGCCTGGAGGGACAGGGGGCCGAACTATGGCTACACCTTC
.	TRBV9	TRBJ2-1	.	CASSVSGVPYNEQFF	TGTGCCAGCAGCGTGTCAGGGGTCCCCTACAATGAGCAGTTCTTC
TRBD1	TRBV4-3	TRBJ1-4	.	CASSQGDRGYEKLFF	TGCGCCAGCAGCCAAGGGGACAGGGGATATGAAAAACTGTTTTTT
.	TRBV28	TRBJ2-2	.	CASRAPNTGELFF	TGTGCCAGCAGGGCTCCGAACACCGGGGAGCTGTTTTTT
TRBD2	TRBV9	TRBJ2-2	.	CASSRGGIASMELFF	TGTGCCAGCAGCCGGGGAGGGATCGCCTCTATGGAGCTGTTTTTT
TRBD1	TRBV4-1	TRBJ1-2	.	CASSQLDRDFFLGYTF	TGCGCCAGCAGCCAGCTCGACAGGGATTTCTTTCTCGGCTACACCTTC
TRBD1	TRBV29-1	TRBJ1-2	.	CSVEGQGGYGYTF	TGCAGCGTTGAGGGACAGGGCGGCTATGGCTACACCTTC
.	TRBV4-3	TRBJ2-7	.	CASSQDRGESYEQYF	TGCGCCAGCAGCCAAGACAGGGGTGAATCCTACGAGCAGTACTTC